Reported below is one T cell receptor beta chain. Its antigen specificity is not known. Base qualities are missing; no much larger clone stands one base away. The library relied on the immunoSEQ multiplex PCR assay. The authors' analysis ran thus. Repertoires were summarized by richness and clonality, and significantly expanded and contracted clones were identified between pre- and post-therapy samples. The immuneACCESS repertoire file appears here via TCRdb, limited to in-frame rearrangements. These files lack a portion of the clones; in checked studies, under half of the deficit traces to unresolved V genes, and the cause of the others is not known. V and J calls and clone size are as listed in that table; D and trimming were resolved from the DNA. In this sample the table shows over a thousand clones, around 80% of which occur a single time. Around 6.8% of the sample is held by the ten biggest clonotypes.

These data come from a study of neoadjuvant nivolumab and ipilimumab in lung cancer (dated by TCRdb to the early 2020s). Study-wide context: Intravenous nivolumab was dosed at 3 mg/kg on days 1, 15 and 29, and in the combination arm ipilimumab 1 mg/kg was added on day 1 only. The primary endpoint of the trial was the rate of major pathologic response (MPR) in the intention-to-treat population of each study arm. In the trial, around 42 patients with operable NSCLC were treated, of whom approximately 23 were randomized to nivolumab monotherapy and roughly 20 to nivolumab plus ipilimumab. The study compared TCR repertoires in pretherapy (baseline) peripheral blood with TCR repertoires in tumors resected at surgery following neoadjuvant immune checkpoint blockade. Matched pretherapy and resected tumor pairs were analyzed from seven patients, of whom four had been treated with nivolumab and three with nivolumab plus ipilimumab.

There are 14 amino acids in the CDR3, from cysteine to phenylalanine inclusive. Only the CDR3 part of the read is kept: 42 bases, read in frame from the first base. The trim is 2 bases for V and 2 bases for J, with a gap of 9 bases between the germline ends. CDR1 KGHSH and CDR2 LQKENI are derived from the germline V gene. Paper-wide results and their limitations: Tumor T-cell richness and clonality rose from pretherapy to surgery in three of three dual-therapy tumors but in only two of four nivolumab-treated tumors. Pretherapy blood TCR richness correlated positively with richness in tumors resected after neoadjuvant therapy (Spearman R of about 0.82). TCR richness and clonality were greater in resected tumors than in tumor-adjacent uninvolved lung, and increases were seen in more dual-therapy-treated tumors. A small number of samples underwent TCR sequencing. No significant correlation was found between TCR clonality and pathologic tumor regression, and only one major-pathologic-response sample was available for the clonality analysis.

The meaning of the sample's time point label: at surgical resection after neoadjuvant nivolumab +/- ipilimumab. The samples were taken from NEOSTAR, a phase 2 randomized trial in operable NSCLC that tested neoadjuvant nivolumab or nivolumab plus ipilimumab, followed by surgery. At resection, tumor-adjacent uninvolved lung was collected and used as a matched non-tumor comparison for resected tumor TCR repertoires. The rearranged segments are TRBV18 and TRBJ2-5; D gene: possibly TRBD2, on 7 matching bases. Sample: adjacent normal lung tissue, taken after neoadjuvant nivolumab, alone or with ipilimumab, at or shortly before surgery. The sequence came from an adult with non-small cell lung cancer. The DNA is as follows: TGTGCCAGCTCACCAAGGGGGGGGCAAGAGACCCAGTACTTC. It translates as CASSPRGGQETQYF.